This TCR beta chain was captured in a study of blood T cell repertoires in COVID-19. Study summary: COVID-19 samples collected from the United States, Italy and Spain covered acute and convalescent phases. The cDNA or gDNA used as material had been derived from T cells, B-cell-depleted T cells, or PBMCs.

The ends lost 0 bases at V and 5 bases at J; junction bases unmatched: 2. Per the germline V gene, CDR1 is MNHNY and CDR2 is SVGAGI (reference sequence). This CDR3 contains 14 residues. In the authors' workflow: Estimates of nucleated cell counts were drawn from the amplification of reference gene primers. Sequencing was performed with immunoSEQ multiplex PCR; in TCRdb, only in-frame clones are kept and a portion is missing. V and J calls and clone size are given by that table; D and trimming were obtained from the DNA. The sample contains approximately 210,000 clones, about 83% of which appear only once.

This rearrangement joins TRBV6-6 to TRBJ1-2; 8 bases are shared with TRBD1. The receptor comes from a woman in her 70s with active or convalescent COVID-19. The sample consisted of peripheral blood. CDR3 loop: CASSYSTGEYGYTF. CDR3 in DNA: TGTGCCAGCAGTTACTCGACAGGGGAATATGGCTACACCTTC.